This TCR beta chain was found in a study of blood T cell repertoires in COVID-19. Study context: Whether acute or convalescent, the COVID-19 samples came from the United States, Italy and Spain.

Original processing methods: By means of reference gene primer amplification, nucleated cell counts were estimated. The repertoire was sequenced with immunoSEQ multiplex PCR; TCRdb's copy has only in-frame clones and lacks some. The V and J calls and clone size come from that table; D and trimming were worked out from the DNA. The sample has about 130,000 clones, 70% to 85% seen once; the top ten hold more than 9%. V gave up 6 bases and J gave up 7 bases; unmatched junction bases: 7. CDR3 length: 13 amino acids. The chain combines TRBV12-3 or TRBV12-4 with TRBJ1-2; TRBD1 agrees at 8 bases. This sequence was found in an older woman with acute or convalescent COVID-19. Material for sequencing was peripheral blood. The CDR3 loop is CASRPDRGRGYTF. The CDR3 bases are TGTGCCAGCAGACCTGACAGGGGACGTGGCTACACCTTC.